This T cell receptor (beta chain) was recovered during a study of blood T cells in healthy people across ages. Collection of roughly 10 milliliters of peripheral blood was performed for each donor. Researchers isolated at least 7 million PBMCs per sample. Extraction of total RNA produced a minimum of 5 micrograms from each sample. The authors ran a second PCR of about 6 to 11 cycles using a sample-barcoded 5' primer and a J-beta primer mix. Each cDNA molecule was tagged by a template-switch adaptor that had 12 random nucleotides. TCRdb re-called the 5' RACE reads through MiXCR, storing one row per CDR3 protein. This sample has over a million distinct CDR3 sequences, with roughly 60% found just once. Source material: blood. The receptor comes from a man aged 18 to 29 in good health.

The CDR3 nucleotides read TGCGCCAGCAGCTTAGGACAGGGCGGGGACTACGAGCAGTACTTC. Translating it yields CASSLGQGGDYEQYF. This sequence joins TRBV5-1 and TRBJ2-7; 8 bases map to TRBD1. The CDR3 has 15 residues. The ends lost 2 bases at V and 3 bases at J; junction bases unmatched: 7. CDR1 and CDR2 (germline): SGHRS, YFSETQ.